A single sample gave rise to the 8 T cell receptor beta chains below, sequenced in a study of regulatory T cells in long-lasting Graves disease. Construction of TCR beta libraries relied on iRepertoire HTBI primers and on Arm-PCR targeting CDR3 regions. TCRdb reanalysed the multiplex PCR reads using MiXCR and keeps one entry per CDR3 protein. Found here are 390,000 or so distinct CDR3 sequences, approximately 12% of them singletons; the top ten hold approximately 17%. Time point specified: newly diagnosed GD, antithyroid drugs for less than 3 months. TCR sequences were obtained from RNA taken from PBMCs. The sample also formed part of further work on T cells in Graves' hyperthyroidism and ophthalmopathy.

Sample: peripheral blood mononuclear cells (PBMCs), taken at new diagnosis, from a patient treated with antithyroid drugs. Receptors were obtained from a woman aged 18 to 35 with Graves disease.

This clonotype was seen at least ten times. The rearrangement uses TRBV6-1 and TRBJ1-2; D is ambiguous. CDR1 is MNHNS, CDR2 SASEGT, per germline. The ends were cut back, 5 bases at V and 6 bases at J, with 10 bases in the middle. CDR3 length equals 12 residues. The CDR3 here is CASSTREDGYTF. As DNA, the CDR3 is TGTGCCAGCAGTACGAGGGAGGATGGCTACACCTTC.

This clonotype has a count of ten or more. The chain couples TRBV28 to TRBJ1-1; the D gene is possibly TRBD1 (5 bases). This CDR3 has 14 amino acids. The V end was cut by 4 bases, the J end by 6 bases, with 15 bases between. Germline loops: CDR1 MDHEN, CDR2 SYDVKM. In DNA, the CDR3 is TGTGCCAGCAGTTCAGGGTTTGGACTATCTGAAGCTTTCTTT. It is translated as CASSSGFGLSEAFF.

There are many counts of this clonotype. The rearrangement links TRBV15 to TRBJ1-2; tentatively, D is TRBD1 (5 bases). The germline V gene encodes CDR1 LNHNV and CDR2 YYDKDF (reference sequence). This CDR3 contains 17 residues. The ends were cut back, 0 bases at V and 4 bases at J, with 18 bases in the middle. CDR3 DNA sequence: TGTGCCACCAGCAGAGACCAAATACGAGCAGGGTCCTATGGCTACACCTTC. This sequence encodes CATSRDQIRAGSYGYTF.

This clonotype was detected only a few times. A much larger clone sits a single nucleotide away, making a read error possible. The CDR3 ends on some other residue instead of the conserved phenylalanine or tryptophan, so this is likely a read error. The chain has TRBV11-1 and TRBJ1-2; no clear D gene. V was clipped by 1 base and J by 2 bases, with 8 bases between them. Per the germline V gene, CDR1 is SGHAT and CDR2 is FQDESV (reference sequence). The CDR3 covers 14 residues. The CDR3 loop is CASSLGSGNYGYTL. The DNA for the CDR3 is TGTGCCAGCAGCTTAGGATCAGGAAACTATGGCTACACCCTC.

At least ten counts were recorded for this clonotype. The V and J genes are TRBV12-3 or TRBV12-4 and TRBJ1-1; TRBD1 might be the D (5 bases). The CDR3 length is 13 residues. The germline V and J ends were trimmed by 1 base and 5 bases, with 8 bases remaining between them. CDR3 sequence: CASSLGGETEAFF. The CDR3 DNA follows: TGTGCCAGCAGTTTAGGGGGGGAAACTGAAGCTTTCTTT.

This clonotype has at least ten counts. V usage is TRBV12-3 or TRBV12-4 and J usage is TRBJ1-1; the D is unclear. CDR3 length: 15 amino acids. V lost 2 bases to trimming and J lost 0 bases, with 10 bases between them. The CDR3 DNA reads TGTGCCAGCAGTTTATTCCGCAATTTGAACACTGAAGCTTTCTTT. It encodes CASSLFRNLNTEAFF.

The sample holds many counts of this clonotype. The CDR3 region is CASSFWGGSYEQYF. The DNA of the CDR3 is TGTGCCAGCAGTTTCTGGGGGGGCTCCTACGAGCAGTACTTC. V and J are TRBV27 and TRBJ2-7, with 7 bases that match TRBD2. Trimming at V came to 3 bases and at J to 0 bases, leaving 2 bases not matched to a gene. Looked up from germline, CDR1 is MNHEY and CDR2 is SMNVEV (reference sequence). This CDR3 spans 14 amino acids.

This clonotype was seen repeatedly, ten times or more. This chain connects TRBV6-2 or TRBV6-3 to TRBJ1-1; D remains ambiguous. From germline, CDR1 is MNHEY and CDR2 SVGEGT. V gave up 6 bases and J gave up 8 bases, with 10 bases separating them. The CDR3 is 11 residues long. The CDR3 DNA follows: TGTGCCAGCAGCCGAACCGGGGAAGCTTTCTTT. Protein sequence: CASSRTGEAFF.